This T cell receptor beta chain was captured by sequencing in a study of blood T cells in healthy people across ages. Across the whole study: Template switching captured about one barcoded beta molecule per two T cells.

Study results and limitations: Diversity estimates drawn from one million T cells were deemed underestimates.

Each donor gave around 9.3 milliliters of peripheral blood. The V and J ends lost 5 bases and 2 bases, in that order; junction bases with no gene match: 5. The germline V gene has CDR1 DFQATT and CDR2 SNEGSKA (reference sequence). There are 13 residues in the CDR3. A word on this clonotype: Its target is not known.

Primers used in a second PCR of about 6 to 11 cycles were a sample-barcoded 5' primer and a J-beta primer mix. Every cDNA molecule bore a tag from a template-switch adaptor containing 12 random nucleotides. MiXCR was run by TCRdb on the 5' RACE reads, yielding one entry per CDR3 protein. The sample consists of about 680,000 distinct CDR3 sequences, about half of them appearing once. Specimen: blood. This clonotype originated in a woman aged 60 to 75 in good health. The chain carries TRBV20-1 and TRBJ2-5, with 7 bases lining up with TRBD1. The CDR3 sequence: CSALGGFQETQYF. The CDR3 DNA is TGCAGTGCTCTAGGGGGCTTTCAAGAGACCCAGTACTTC.